What follows are 21 T cell receptor beta chains derived from one specimen sequenced in a study of shared T cell receptors in the human thymus. Generated by immunoSEQ multiplex PCR, the TCRdb table keeps only in-frame clones and is missing some. The sample records a few hundred thousand clones, more than 85% being singletons. Sequenced sample: thymocytes. The receptor set was obtained from a human donor.

The CDR3 DNA reads TGCGCCAGCAGCCAAGGTAGCCCCTGGGGCTACACCTTC. Translating gives CASSQGSPWGYTF. The V and J genes are TRBV4-1 and TRBJ1-2; the D is unclear. Germline lookup yields CDR1 MGHRA and CDR2 YSYEKL. The V and J ends lost 1 base and 8 bases respectively, with 11 bases between them. This CDR3 contains 13 residues.

J is TRBJ1-1 and V is TRBV13; possibly TRBD1 for D (5 bases). The CDR3 sequence is 15 residues long. The V end was cut by 3 bases, the J end by 1 base, with 12 bases between. Germline V CDR1 and CDR2: PRHDT, FYEKMQ (reference sequence). The CDR3 nucleotides are TGTGCCAGCAGCTTTTACGGGACGGGGAACACTGAAGCTTTCTTT. It encodes CASSFYGTGNTEAFF. Using reference TRBV13 and TRBJ1-1 for the parts outside the CDR3, the full variable domain is AAGVIQSPRHLIKEKRETATLKCYPIPRHDTVYWYQQGPGQDPQFLISFYEKMQSDKGSIPDRFSAQQFSDYHSELNMSSLELGDSALYFCASSFYGTGNTEAFFGQGTRLTVV.

Written as DNA, the CDR3 is TGTGCCAGCTATGGGGCAAGGGACGAGAACACTGAAGCTTTCTTT. Encoded protein: CASYGARDENTEAFF. This chain uses TRBV27 with TRBJ1-1, with D possibly TRBD1 on 5 matching bases. Trimming removed 8 bases at V and 1 base at J, with 17 bases between. The CDR3 has 15 amino acids. Germline assignment: CDR1 MNHEY and CDR2 SMNVEV (reference sequence).

The chain couples TRBV29-1 to TRBJ2-7, with a weak D call TRBD1 (6 bases). In germline, CDR1 is SQVTM, CDR2 ANQGSEA. V shed 6 bases and J shed 5 bases, with 14 bases lying between them. CDR3 size: 12 residues. The CDR3 spells CSVVRQAHEQYF. The DNA of the CDR3 is TGCAGCGTGGTCAGACAGGCTCACGAGCAGTACTTC.

The chain couples TRBV28 to TRBJ2-7; D might be TRBD1 (5 bases). Germline V lookup: CDR1 MDHEN, CDR2 SYDVKM. V was cut by 6 bases and J by 6 bases, with 21 bases left in between. This CDR3 comprises 15 residues. CDR3 region: CASSQRVVKGPEQYF. CDR3 DNA sequence: TGTGCCAGCAGCCAGAGAGTGGTAAAGGGGCCCGAGCAGTACTTC.

This chain joins TRBV9 and TRBJ1-1; perhaps TRBD1 as D (5 bases). The CDR3 length is 13 residues. Trimming took 3 bases from V and 7 from J, leaving 13 bases between them. CDR1 SGDLS and CDR2 YYNGEE come from the germline V gene. CDR3 coding DNA: TGTGCCAGCAGCGCCACAGGCCTGGGTGAAGCTTTCTTT. Its translation: CASSATGLGEAFF.

The gene calls are TRBV27 and TRBJ1-1; D perhaps matches TRBD1 (5 bases). This CDR3 has 17 amino acids. Germline-derived CDR1 and CDR2 are MNHEY and SMNVEV (reference sequence). The V and J ends lost 5 bases and 3 bases respectively, with 22 bases between them. The CDR3 is CASSHPGRGREDTEAFF. As DNA, the CDR3 is TGTGCCAGCAGTCACCCAGGAAGGGGCCGAGAGGACACTGAAGCTTTCTTT.

The V call is TRBV6-5, the J call TRBJ2-7; D may be TRBD1 (6 bases). CDR1 and CDR2 (germline): MNHEY, SVGAGI. Trimming took off 7 bases at V and 4 bases at J, with 14 bases between the two ends. This CDR3 has 13 residues. CDR3 residues: CASTGQGLYEQYF. The CDR3 DNA is TGTGCCAGCACCGGGCAGGGGCTATACGAGCAGTACTTC.

This clone came up once. This chain uses TRBV14 with TRBJ2-1; 7 nucleotides agree with TRBD2. CDR1 is SGHDN and CDR2 is FVKESK in the germline V gene. V was pared by 8 bases and J by 7 bases, with 26 bases of the junction left unmatched. The CDR3 length is 19 residues. DNA for the CDR3: TGTGCCAGCGCCCAGGGCGCCATAAAACGGGAGGCCCGACATAATGAGCAGTTCTTC. It specifies CASAQGAIKREARHNEQFF.

The chain combines TRBV27 with TRBJ2-1; unclear D gene. Germline V gene lookup returns CDR1 MNHEY and CDR2 SMNVEV (reference sequence). The CDR3 has 13 residues. V lost 5 bases, J lost 10 bases, and 15 bases lay in between. The DNA for the CDR3 is TGTGCCAGCAGTCCAAGACCCGAACAGGAGCAGTTCTTC. Its protein is CASSPRPEQEQFF.

J is TRBJ1-1 and V is TRBV6-6; unclear D gene. CDR1 MNHNY and CDR2 SVGAGI come from the germline V gene (reference sequence). The CDR3 loop spans 14 amino acids. The V end was cut by 8 bases, the J end by 4 bases, with 17 bases between. The CDR3 sequence is CASQKRKMGTEAFF. The CDR3 DNA follows: TGTGCCAGCCAAAAACGTAAAATGGGCACTGAAGCTTTCTTT.

The chain employs TRBV27 and TRBJ2-2, with D possibly called TRBD1 or TRBD2 (5 bases each). The CDR3 covers 16 residues. Germline CDR1 reads MNHEY; CDR2 reads SMNVEV (reference sequence). V lost 5 bases and J lost 2, with 15 bases in between. CDR3 sequence: CASSAGLGRNTGELFF. Here the CDR3 DNA reads TGTGCCAGCAGTGCGGGTCTGGGGCGAAACACCGGGGAGCTGTTTTTT.

This clone was picked up one time. The rearrangement uses TRBV27 and TRBJ1-1; TRBD1 aligns across 7 bases. The V and J ends lost 6 bases and 7 bases, in that order; junction bases with no gene match: 8. The CDR3 totals 13 residues. Germline CDR1 MNHEY, CDR2 SMNVEV (reference sequence). The CDR3 here is CASSDRVGSEAFF. CDR3 nucleotides: TGTGCCAGCAGCGACAGGGTTGGTAGTGAAGCTTTCTTT.

This chain connects TRBV5-6 to TRBJ2-7, with D perhaps TRBD2 (5 bases). This CDR3 contains 15 residues. V lost 1 base and J lost 6, with 17 bases in between. Germline CDR1 and CDR2: SGHDT and YYEEEE. CDR3 sequence (DNA): TGTGCCAGCAGCTTGAGTGGAGGAGACTGTGGCGAGCAGTACTTC. This translates into CASSLSGGDCGEQYF.

V and J are TRBV21-1 and TRBJ2-4. TRBV21-1 is given as a pseudogene. The CDR3 is made up of 14 amino acids. The CDR3 here is CASRGGDGWDIQYF. For the CDR3, the DNA is TGTGCCAGCAGAGGTGGGGACGGTTGGGACATTCAGTACTTC.

This chain links TRBV6-4 with TRBJ2-2, with TRBD2 matching 8 bases. The junction had 3 bases not matched to a gene; V was cut back by 3 bases and J by 3 bases. The CDR3 is 15 amino acids. In germline, CDR1 is MRHNA, CDR2 SNTAGT. In DNA, the CDR3 is TGTGCCAGCAGTGAAATAGCGGGGCACACCGGGGAGCTGTTTTTT. Protein product: CASSEIAGHTGELFF.

This clone appeared a single time. This rearrangement joins TRBV27 to TRBJ2-3; 14 positions match TRBD2. Per the germline V gene, CDR1 is MNHEY and CDR2 is SMNVEV (reference sequence). Germline trimming cut 8 bases from V and 3 bases from J; bases unmatched to any gene: 13. This CDR3 spans 18 amino acids. CDR3 region: CASGWATSGRAGTDTQYF. The CDR3 nucleotides read TGTGCCAGCGGGTGGGCGACTAGCGGGAGGGCCGGGACAGATACGCAGTATTTT.

The rearrangement joins TRBV27 to TRBJ2-7; no definite D call. With 6 bases removed from V and 3 bases from J, the gap between germline ends came to 18 bases. The germline V gene has CDR1 MNHEY and CDR2 SMNVEV (reference sequence). The CDR3 extends over 15 amino acids. CDR3 loop: CASSLKGVAYYEQYF. DNA for the CDR3: TGTGCCAGCAGCCTGAAGGGTGTCGCTTACTACGAGCAGTACTTC.

The chain recombines TRBV28 with TRBJ2-5, with D perhaps matching TRBD1 (5 bases). V was pared by 3 bases and J by 5 bases, with 19 bases between. The CDR3 totals 16 residues. CDR1 and CDR2 from the germline V gene are MDHEN and SYDVKM. The CDR3 DNA reads TGTGCCAGCAGTTTCCCAGCGTCCCCAGGGTGGGAGACCCAGTACTTC. Residues: CASSFPASPGWETQYF.

J is TRBJ2-1 and V is TRBV9; 10 bases line up with TRBD2. The CDR3 consists of 16 residues. Germline V gives CDR1 SGDLS, CDR2 YYNGEE. V lost 0 bases to trimming and J lost 7 bases; unmatched junction nucleotides: 7. The CDR3 sequence is CASSVARLAGINEQFF. The CDR3 region has the DNA TGTGCCAGCAGCGTAGCCCGACTAGCGGGTATAAATGAGCAGTTCTTC.

With respect to this clone: Other nucleotide sequences from this sample produce the same CDR3. The chain is built from TRBV20-1 and TRBJ2-1; D unclear. Germline loops: CDR1 DFQATT, CDR2 SNEGSKA (reference sequence). The V and J ends lost 3 bases and 5 bases respectively, with 5 bases between them. The CDR3 is 11 amino acids. The CDR3 loop is CSASWDNEQFF. For the CDR3, the DNA is TGCAGTGCTAGTTGGGACAATGAGCAGTTCTTC.